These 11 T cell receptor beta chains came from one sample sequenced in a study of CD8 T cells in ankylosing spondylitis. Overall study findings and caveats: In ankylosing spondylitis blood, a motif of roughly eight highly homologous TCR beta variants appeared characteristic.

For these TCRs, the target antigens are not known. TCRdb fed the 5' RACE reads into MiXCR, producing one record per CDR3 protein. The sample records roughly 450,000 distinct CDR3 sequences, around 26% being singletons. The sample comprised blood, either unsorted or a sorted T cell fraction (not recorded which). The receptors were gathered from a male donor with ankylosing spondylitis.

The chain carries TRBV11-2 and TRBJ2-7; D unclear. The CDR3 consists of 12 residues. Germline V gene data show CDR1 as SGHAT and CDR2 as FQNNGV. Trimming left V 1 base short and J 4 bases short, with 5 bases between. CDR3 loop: CASSLVWYEQYF. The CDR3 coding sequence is TGTGCCAGCAGCTTAGTGTGGTACGAGCAGTACTTC.

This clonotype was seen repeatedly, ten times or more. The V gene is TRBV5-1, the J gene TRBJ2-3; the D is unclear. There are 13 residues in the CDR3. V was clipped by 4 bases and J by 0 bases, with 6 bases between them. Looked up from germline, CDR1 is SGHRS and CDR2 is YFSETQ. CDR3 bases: TGCGCCAGCAGCCGACAAAGCACAGATACGCAGTATTTT. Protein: CASSRQSTDTQYF.

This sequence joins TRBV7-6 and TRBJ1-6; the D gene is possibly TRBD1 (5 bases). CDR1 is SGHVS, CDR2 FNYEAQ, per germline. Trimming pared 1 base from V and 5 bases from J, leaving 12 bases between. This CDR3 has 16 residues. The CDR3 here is CASSLGRQRNNSPLHF. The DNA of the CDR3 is TGTGCCAGCAGCTTAGGTCGACAGAGGAATAATTCACCCCTCCACTTT. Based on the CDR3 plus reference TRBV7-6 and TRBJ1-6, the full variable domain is GAGVSQSPRYKVTKRGQDVALRCDPISGHVSLYWYRQALGQGPEFLTYFNYEAQQDKSGLPNDRFSAERPEGSISTLTIQRTEQRDSAMYRCASSLGRQRNNSPLHFGNGTRLTVT.

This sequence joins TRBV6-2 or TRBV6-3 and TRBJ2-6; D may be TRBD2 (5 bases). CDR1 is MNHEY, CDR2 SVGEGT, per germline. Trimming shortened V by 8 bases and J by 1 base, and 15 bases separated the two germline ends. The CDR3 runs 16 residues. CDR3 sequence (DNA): TGTGCCAGCGGACCCCTAGAGGGATCTGGGGCCAACGTCCTGACTTTC. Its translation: CASGPLEGSGANVLTF.

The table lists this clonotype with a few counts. The CDR3 protein is CASLRGNQPQHF. The CDR3 bases are TGTGCCAGCTTGAGGGGGAACCAGCCCCAGCATTTT. The J gene is TRBJ1-5, the V gene TRBV6-1; D is perhaps TRBD1 (6 bases). Germline V lookup: CDR1 MNHNS, CDR2 SASEGT. With 8 bases removed from V and 7 bases from J, the gap between germline ends came to 12 bases. The CDR3 extends over 12 amino acids.

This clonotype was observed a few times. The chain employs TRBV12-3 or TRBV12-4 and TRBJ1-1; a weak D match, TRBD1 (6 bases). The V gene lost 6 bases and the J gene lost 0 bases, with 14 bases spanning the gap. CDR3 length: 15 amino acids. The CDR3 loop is CASRKNTGLNTEAFF. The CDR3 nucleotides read TGTGCCAGCAGGAAAAATACAGGGTTGAACACTGAAGCTTTCTTT.

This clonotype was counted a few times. Written as DNA, the CDR3 is TGCGCCAGCAGCTTGGATCTAGCGAGCACAGATACGCAGTATTTT. Its translation is CASSLDLASTDTQYF. The chain has TRBV5-1 and TRBJ2-3; TRBD2 might be the D (6 bases). The V gene's germline CDR1 is SGHRS and CDR2 YFSETQ. This CDR3 contains 15 residues. Deletions cut 0 bases from V and 0 bases from J, with 8 bases between. The full variable domain, rest sourced from reference TRBV5-1 and TRBJ2-3, is KAGVTQTPRYLIKTRGQQVTLSCSPISGHRSVSWYQQTPGQGLQFLFEYFSETQRNKGNFPGRFSGRQFSNSRSEMNVSTLELGDSALYLCASSLDLASTDTQYFGPGTRLTVL.

CDR3 region: CASSPKGGGLATYEQYF. CDR3 in DNA: TGTGCCAGCAGCCCCAAGGGCGGTGGACTAGCTACCTACGAGCAGTACTTC. The V and J genes are TRBV7-2 and TRBJ2-7; 8 bases line up with TRBD2. Germline V gene sequence: CDR1 SGHTA, CDR2 FQGNSA. CDR3 length: 17 residues. J lost 2 bases, V lost 5 bases, and 14 bases had no gene match.

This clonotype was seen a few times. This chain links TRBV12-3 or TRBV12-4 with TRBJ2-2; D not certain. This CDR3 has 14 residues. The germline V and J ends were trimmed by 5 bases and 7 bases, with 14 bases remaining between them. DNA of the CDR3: TGTGCCAGCAGTAGCGCGCGCGCGGTCGGGGAGCTGTTTTTT. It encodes CASSSARAVGELFF.

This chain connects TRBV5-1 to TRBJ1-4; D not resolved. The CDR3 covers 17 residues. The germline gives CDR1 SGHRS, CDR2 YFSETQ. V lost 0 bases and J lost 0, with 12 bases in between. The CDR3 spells CASSLDLGSATNEKLFF. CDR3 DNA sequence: TGCGCCAGCAGCTTGGATCTGGGATCTGCAACTAATGAAAAACTGTTTTTT.

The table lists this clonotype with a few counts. CDR3 DNA sequence: TGTGCCAGCAGCCTTTGGGAAGCAGCTTTCTTT. Translating it yields CASSLWEAAFF. The chain links TRBV7-9 to TRBJ1-1; D remains unclear. The germline V gene encodes CDR1 SEHNR and CDR2 FQNEAQ (reference sequence). V was clipped by 5 bases and J by 10 bases, with 11 bases between them. The CDR3 sequence is 11 residues long.